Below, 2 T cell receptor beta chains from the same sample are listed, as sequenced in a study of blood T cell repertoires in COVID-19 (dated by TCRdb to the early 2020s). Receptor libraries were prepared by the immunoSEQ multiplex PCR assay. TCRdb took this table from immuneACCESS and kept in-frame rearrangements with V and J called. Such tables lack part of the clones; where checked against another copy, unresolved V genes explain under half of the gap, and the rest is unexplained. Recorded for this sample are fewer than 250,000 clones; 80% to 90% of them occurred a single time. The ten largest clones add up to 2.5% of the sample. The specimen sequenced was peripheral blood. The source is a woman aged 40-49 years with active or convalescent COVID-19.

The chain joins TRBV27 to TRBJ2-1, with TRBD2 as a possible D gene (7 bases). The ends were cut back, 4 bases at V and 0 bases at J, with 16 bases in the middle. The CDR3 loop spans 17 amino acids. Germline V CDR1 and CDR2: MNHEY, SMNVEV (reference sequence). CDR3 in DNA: TGTGCCAGCAGTTATATTGGGGGCGGGGGCTCCTACAATGAGCAGTTCTTC. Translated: CASSYIGGGGSYNEQFF.

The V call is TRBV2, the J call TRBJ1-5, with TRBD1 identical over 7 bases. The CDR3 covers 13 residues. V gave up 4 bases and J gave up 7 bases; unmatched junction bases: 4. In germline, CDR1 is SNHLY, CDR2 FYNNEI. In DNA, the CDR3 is TGTGCCAGCAGTGGAATACAGGGGCAGCCCCAGCATTTT. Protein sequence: CASSGIQGQPQHF.